The 30 T cell receptor beta chains listed next were all sequenced from one sample in a study of blood T cell repertoires in COVID-19. Repertoires were generated with immunoSEQ multiplex PCR, while TCRdb's copy carries only in-frame clones and drops some. Among about 250,000 clones listed, roughly 88% were seen once. Sequences were obtained from peripheral blood. Source of these receptors: a woman in her twenties or thirties with COVID-19, enrolled during active disease.

The chain carries TRBV28 and TRBJ1-1, with D maybe TRBD1 (5 bases). Germline assignment: CDR1 MDHEN and CDR2 SYDVKM. The CDR3 totals 13 residues. V gave up 6 bases and J gave up 4 bases, with 12 bases separating them. The CDR3 here is CASSAPGRTEAFF. The CDR3 nucleotides read TGTGCCAGCAGCGCCCCAGGGCGCACTGAAGCTTTCTTT.

Worth noting for this clone: This sample also contains other DNA sequences that code for the same CDR3. V and J are TRBV28 and TRBJ1-3; tentatively, D is TRBD1 (6 bases). Trimming shortened V by 2 bases and J by 2 bases, and 10 bases separated the two germline ends. The germline CDR1 and CDR2 sequences are MDHEN and SYDVKM. The CDR3 has 15 residues. The CDR3 sequence is CASSLVGATGNTIYF. The CDR3 DNA reads TGTGCCAGCAGTTTAGTGGGGGCTACTGGAAACACCATATATTTT.

CDR3 region: CASSYGRSVNTEAFF. The CDR3 DNA follows: TGTGCCAGCAGTTACGGTAGATCTGTGAACACTGAAGCTTTCTTT. V and J are TRBV6-5 and TRBJ1-1, with D unclear. Germline CDR1 is MNHEY and CDR2 is SVGAGI. The CDR3 length is 15 residues. The V end was cut by 2 bases, the J end by 0 bases, with 10 bases between.

The chain is built from TRBV5-1 and TRBJ2-3, with 9 bases matching TRBD1. The length of the CDR3 is 17 residues. Germline CDR1 SGHRS, CDR2 YFSETQ. Trimming at V came to 4 bases and at J to 6 bases, leaving 15 bases not matched to a gene. The CDR3 sequence: CASSLQPPGQGGDTQYF. As DNA, the CDR3 is TGCGCCAGCAGCCTCCAACCACCGGGACAGGGAGGTGATACGCAGTATTTT. Full variable domain (remainder filled in from reference TRBV5-1 and TRBJ2-3): KAGVTQTPRYLIKTRGQQVTLSCSPISGHRSVSWYQQTPGQGLQFLFEYFSETQRNKGNFPGRFSGRQFSNSRSEMNVSTLELGDSALYLCASSLQPPGQGGDTQYFGPGTRLTVL.

J is TRBJ1-2 and V is TRBV5-5; TRBD1 matches at 7 bases. V was pared by 5 bases and J by 4 bases, with 14 bases of the junction left unmatched. The CDR3 has 16 amino acids. Germline values: CDR1 SGHKS, CDR2 YYEKEE (reference sequence). CDR3 loop: CASSLQTGLGGYGYTF. The CDR3 DNA follows: TGTGCCAGCAGTTTACAGACAGGGCTGGGGGGCTATGGCTACACCTTC.

The chain is built from TRBV7-2 and TRBJ2-3; no clear D gene. V shed 3 bases and J shed 3 bases, with 10 bases lying between them. CDR1 is SGHTA, CDR2 FQGNSA, per germline. This CDR3 is 14 amino acids long. CDR3 amino acids: CASSLGRLTDTQYF. DNA for the CDR3: TGTGCCAGCAGCTTGGGCAGGTTAACAGATACGCAGTATTTT.

The chain combines TRBV10-3 with TRBJ1-1; a weak D match, TRBD1 (5 bases). CDR1 and CDR2 from the germline V gene are ENHRY and SYGVKD. The V end lost 8 bases, the J end lost 1 base, and 14 bases lay between the germline ends. The CDR3 is 14 amino acids. This CDR3 reads CAIGRGSENTEAFF. The DNA for the CDR3 is TGTGCCATCGGGAGGGGCAGCGAGAACACTGAAGCTTTCTTT.

This clone showed up just once. This chain connects TRBV10-2 to TRBJ2-5, with 9 positions matching TRBD1. The CDR3 loop spans 13 amino acids. Trimming took 6 bases from V and 5 from J; bases not matched to a gene: 4. CDR1 is WSHSY and CDR2 is SAAADI in the germline V gene. CDR3 sequence reads: CASRLDRGETQYF. DNA for the CDR3: TGCGCCAGCAGGTTGGACAGGGGTGAGACCCAGTACTTC.

CDR3 DNA: TGTGCCAGCAGCCAAACACAGGGGGCGAACGGAAACACCATATATTTT. Its protein product is CASSQTQGANGNTIYF. This chain uses TRBV5-6 with TRBJ1-3; TRBD1 aligns across 9 bases. Losses at the gene ends were 4 bases for V and 4 bases for J; bases not matched to a gene: 9. The V gene's germline CDR1 is SGHDT and CDR2 YYEEEE. The CDR3 spans 16 residues. Full variable domain (missing parts from reference TRBV5-6 and TRBJ1-3): DAGVTQSPTHLIKTRGQQVTLRCSPKSGHDTVSWYQQALGQGPQFIFQYYEEEERQRGNFPDRFSGHQFPNYSSELNVNALLLGDSALYLCASSQTQGANGNTIYFGEGSWLTVV.

The V gene is TRBV5-6, the J gene TRBJ2-2; no clear D. The germline V gene has CDR1 SGHDT and CDR2 YYEEEE. The CDR3 consists of 15 residues. V was shortened by 1 base and J by 5 bases, with 12 bases between the two germline ends. The CDR3 loop reads CASSLPLPLTGELFF. The DNA of the CDR3 is TGTGCCAGCAGCTTGCCATTACCACTAACCGGGGAGCTGTTTTTT.

The chain employs TRBV11-2 and TRBJ2-1, with unresolved D. Germline V gene data show CDR1 as SGHAT and CDR2 as FQNNGV. The CDR3 totals 13 residues. Between the trimmed V and J ends, which lost 5 bases and 6 bases, there was a span of 11 bases. CDR3 bases: TGTGCCAGCAGCGCCGTAACCGGCAATGAGCAGTTCTTC. It specifies CASSAVTGNEQFF.

The rearrangement joins TRBV5-1 to TRBJ1-2; 8 bases fit TRBD1. Germline V lookup: CDR1 SGHRS, CDR2 YFSETQ. This CDR3 comprises 14 residues. The trim removed 7 bases at V and 10 bases at J, leaving 15 bases unmatched. The CDR3 region has the DNA TGCGCCAGCTCCGATTCCGCTTTGACAGGGGCCTACACCTTC. Encoded protein: CASSDSALTGAYTF.

This clone was seen a single time. V and J are TRBV2 and TRBJ2-3; D might be TRBD2 (6 bases). Trimming removed 1 base at V and 0 bases at J, with 11 bases between. Per germline, CDR1 SNHLY and CDR2 FYNNEI. The CDR3 loop spans 16 amino acids. CDR3 protein: CASSEGLATSTDTQYF. As DNA, the CDR3 is TGTGCCAGCAGTGAAGGTCTAGCGACTAGCACAGATACGCAGTATTTT.

This clone has a single count. The chain has TRBV7-9 and TRBJ1-5; no clear D gene. The CDR3 is 15 residues long. Per germline, CDR1 SEHNR and CDR2 FQNEAQ (reference sequence). Trimming took 2 bases from V and 0 from J, leaving 8 bases between them. CDR3 amino acids: CASSLTVDSNQPQHF. The CDR3 nucleotides are TGTGCCAGCAGCTTAACAGTGGATAGCAATCAGCCCCAGCATTTT.

The rearrangement joins TRBV5-8 to TRBJ2-3; D is ambiguous. Germline lookup yields CDR1 SGHTS and CDR2 YDEGEE. The CDR3 runs 14 residues. Trimming left V 0 bases short and J 4 bases short, with 9 bases between. The CDR3 sequence: CASSLVQVADTQYF. CDR3 sequence (DNA): TGTGCCAGCAGCTTGGTCCAGGTTGCAGATACGCAGTATTTT.

The rearrangement uses TRBV24-1 and TRBJ2-3, with TRBD2 matching over 9 bases. The CDR3 has 16 residues. V shed 2 bases and J 5 bases; nucleotides not matched to a gene: 7. Germline CDR1 reads KGHDR; CDR2 reads SFDVKD. CDR3 protein: CATSDSVAGVRDTQYF. The CDR3 DNA is TGTGCCACCAGTGATTCTGTAGCGGGAGTAAGAGATACGCAGTATTTT.

V and J are TRBV24-1 and TRBJ1-1; D is uncertain. The V gene's germline CDR1 is KGHDR and CDR2 SFDVKD. This CDR3 comprises 13 residues. V lost 5 bases and J lost 4, with 10 bases in between. DNA for the CDR3: TGTGCCACCAGTGTAGGAGGGAGCACTGAAGCTTTCTTT. Its protein product is CATSVGGSTEAFF.

The rearrangement links TRBV7-9 to TRBJ1-1, with no clear D. From germline, CDR1 is SEHNR and CDR2 FQNEAQ (reference sequence). The CDR3 is 14 amino acids. The ends were cut back, 4 bases at V and 1 base at J, with 10 bases in the middle. The CDR3 region has the DNA TGTGCCAGCAGCTCCACGGGTGGGAACACTGAAGCTTTCTTT. This translates into CASSSTGGNTEAFF.

This clone appeared once. The CDR3 sequence is CASGGGGFSNQPQHF. CDR3 bases: TGTGCCAGCGGCGGGGGGGGGTTTAGCAATCAGCCCCAGCATTTT. The genes are TRBV27 and TRBJ1-5; TRBD1 is a possible D gene (5 bases). Looked up from germline, CDR1 is MNHEY and CDR2 is SMNVEV (reference sequence). The CDR3 has 15 residues. V dropped 8 bases and J dropped 0 bases, with 14 bases sitting between them.

This clone was detected once. J is TRBJ2-1 and V is TRBV6-8; 13 nucleotides match TRBD2. The germline V gene has CDR1 MNHGY and CDR2 SAAAGT. J gave up 3 bases and V 4 bases, and 6 bases lay outside the gene matches. This CDR3 has 17 residues. CDR3 nucleotide sequence: TGTGCCAGCAGTTGCCCGGGACTAGCGGGATTCTACAATGAGCAGTTCTTC. Translating it yields CASSCPGLAGFYNEQFF.

This clone has a single count. The V and J genes are TRBV2 and TRBJ1-3; D is unresolved. Germline V gene sequence: CDR1 SNHLY, CDR2 FYNNEI. Trimming removed 6 bases at V and 0 bases at J, with 9 bases between. This CDR3 is built from 14 residues. Here the CDR3 DNA reads TGTGCCAGCAGAGGCAGGTTCTCTGGAAACACCATATATTTT. Translation gives CASRGRFSGNTIYF. Full variable domain (rest looked up from reference TRBV2 and TRBJ1-3): EPEVTQTPSHQVTQMGQEVILRCVPISNHLYFYWYRQILGQKVEFLVSFYNNEISEKSEIFDDQFSVERPDGSNFTLKIRSTKLEDSAMYFCASRGRFSGNTIYFGEGSWLTVV.

This sequence joins TRBV19 and TRBJ1-5, with TRBD1 identical over 7 bases. V was pared by 5 bases and J by 8 bases, with 12 bases of the junction left unmatched. The CDR3 is made up of 15 amino acids. Germline V gene data show CDR1 as LNHDA and CDR2 as SQIVND (reference sequence). The CDR3 DNA sequence: TGTGCCAGTAGTCTGGGACAGTCCCCGGGGGAGCCCCAGCATTTT. This gives the protein CASSLGQSPGEPQHF.

The chain recombines TRBV28 with TRBJ1-2, with 7 bases identical to TRBD1. Losses at the gene ends were 6 bases for V and 4 bases for J; bases not matched to a gene: 8. The CDR3 totals 14 residues. Germline values: CDR1 MDHEN, CDR2 SYDVKM. The CDR3 DNA follows: TGTGCCAGCAGAAAGAGAGGGGGCACCTATGGCTACACCTTC. Residues: CASRKRGGTYGYTF.

The J gene is TRBJ1-3, the V gene TRBV13; TRBD1 might be the D (5 bases). V was clipped by 5 bases and J by 0 bases, with 14 bases between them. The CDR3 spans 16 residues. CDR1 is PRHDT, CDR2 FYEKMQ, per germline (reference sequence). In DNA form, the CDR3 reads TGTGCCAGCAGCCCCCCGGAGGGGCCCTCTGGAAACACCATATATTTT. Its protein is CASSPPEGPSGNTIYF.

V is TRBV18 and J is TRBJ1-4, with 7 bases fitting TRBD1. The CDR3 runs 16 residues. Germline V gene sequence: CDR1 KGHSH, CDR2 LQKENI. V gave up 3 bases and J gave up 0 bases; unmatched junction bases: 4. DNA for the CDR3: TGTGCCAGCTCACCGTCGACAGGGCCAACTAATGAAAAACTGTTTTTT. This encodes CASSPSTGPTNEKLFF.

The chain couples TRBV7-9 to TRBJ2-5, with 7 bases matching TRBD1. Germline V gives CDR1 SEHNR, CDR2 FQNEAQ (reference sequence). The CDR3 has 14 residues. The V gene end was trimmed by 3 bases and the J gene end by 4 bases; junction bases not matched to a gene: 5. The chain's CDR3 is CASSFTGERETQYF. The CDR3 DNA follows: TGTGCCAGCAGCTTTACAGGGGAGCGAGAGACCCAGTACTTC.

The rearrangement joins TRBV10-3 to TRBJ2-1; TRBD1 matches 8 bases. The germline CDR1 and CDR2 sequences are ENHRY and SYGVKD. V lost 0 bases, J lost 6 bases, and 7 bases stayed unmatched. CDR3 length equals 16 residues. This CDR3 is CAISESGQANINEQFF. The CDR3 DNA follows: TGTGCCATCAGTGAGTCGGGACAGGCTAACATCAATGAGCAGTTCTTC.

The CDR3 bases are TGTGCCAGCAGCTTCAGGGGGGACAATGAGCAGTTCTTC. Translation: CASSFRGDNEQFF. V gene TRBV11-2 combines with J gene TRBJ2-1; maybe TRBD1 (7 bases). The CDR3 runs to 13 residues. Germline lookup yields CDR1 SGHAT and CDR2 FQNNGV. The germline V and J ends were trimmed by 3 bases and 5 bases, with 8 bases remaining between them.

The J gene is TRBJ2-3, the V gene TRBV10-1, with D tentatively TRBD1 (5 bases). V gave up 0 bases and J gave up 3 bases, with 7 bases separating them. CDR1 and CDR2 from the germline V gene are WNHNN and SYGVQD (reference sequence). The CDR3 is 14 residues long. The DNA for the CDR3 is TGCGCCAGCAGTGAGTCAGGACAAACAGATACGCAGTATTTT. Its protein is CASSESGQTDTQYF.

J is TRBJ2-5 and V is TRBV5-1, with 13 nucleotides matching TRBD2. The CDR3 has 17 amino acids. Trimming took 4 bases from V and 4 from J; bases not matched to a gene: 10. The V gene's germline CDR1 is SGHRS and CDR2 YFSETQ. CDR3 region: CASSRLTSGGAGETQYF. The CDR3 bases are TGCGCCAGCAGCCGCCTAACTAGCGGGGGGGCAGGAGAGACCCAGTACTTC.